This passage covers 20 T cell receptor beta chains from one sample sequenced in a study of shared clonotypes between healthy human individuals. Data came from immunoSEQ multiplex PCR; TCRdb stores just in-frame clones and leaves some out. The top ten hold roughly 0.13% of the sample, which has around 2.1 million clones, approximately 94% seen once. The specimen was naive CD4+ T cells sorted from blood. The subset here: CD45RA+ positively selected. These receptors were taken from a man between 18 and 29 years old in good health.

The V call is TRBV7-2, the J call TRBJ2-7; 9 bases line up with TRBD2. Trimming took 5 bases from V and 7 from J; bases not matched to a gene: 12. CDR3 length: 15 amino acids. Germline CDR1 SGHTA, CDR2 FQGNSA. As DNA, the CDR3 is TGTGCCAGCAGCCCAGGGGCTAGCGGGATTATAGAGCAGTACTTC. Translation: CASSPGASGIIEQYF.

This clone showed up just once. The sample holds other DNA sequences that translate to the same CDR3. The DNA of the CDR3 is TGTGCCAGCTCACCAGGACAGAGCAATGAAAAACTGTTTTTT. The encoded protein is CASSPGQSNEKLFF. This chain joins TRBV18 and TRBJ1-4, with TRBD1 as a possible D gene (6 bases). V lost 2 bases, J lost 5 bases, and 9 bases lay in between. Germline CDR1 and CDR2: KGHSH and LQKENI. The CDR3 is 14 residues long.

This clone appeared once. The chain couples TRBV6-5 to TRBJ1-3; D possibly corresponds to TRBD1 (5 bases). The CDR3 contains 16 residues. Germline V gene data show CDR1 as MNHEY and CDR2 as SVGAGI. With 3 bases removed from V and 0 bases from J, the gap between germline ends came to 12 bases. CDR3 residues: CASSYQQVSSGNTIYF. DNA of the CDR3: TGTGCCAGCAGTTATCAACAGGTTTCCTCTGGAAACACCATATATTTT.

V and J are TRBV2 and TRBJ1-5; D ambiguous. Germline CDR1 reads SNHLY; CDR2 reads FYNNEI. This CDR3 comprises 15 residues. V was trimmed by 0 bases and J by 5 bases, leaving 11 bases between them. The CDR3 DNA reads TGTGCCAGCAGTGAAGCGGGCGATTCCTATCAGCCCCAGCATTTT. This sequence encodes CASSEAGDSYQPQHF.

This clone was seen only once. The chain is built from TRBV6-1 and TRBJ1-5; possibly TRBD1 for D (5 bases). Germline loops: CDR1 MNHNS, CDR2 SASEGT. The CDR3 extends over 17 amino acids. The V end was cut by 2 bases, the J end by 0 bases, with 14 bases between. CDR3 DNA sequence: TGTGCCAGCAGTGAACCGGTCGGGACTTATAGCAATCAGCCCCAGCATTTT. This encodes CASSEPVGTYSNQPQHF.

The chain carries TRBV9 and TRBJ2-1; 9 nucleotides align to TRBD2. Germline loops: CDR1 SGDLS, CDR2 YYNGEE. The CDR3 is 16 residues long. Germline trimming cut 0 bases from V and 5 bases from J; bases unmatched to any gene: 6. CDR3 sequence (DNA): TGTGCCAGCAGCGTAGATGGGACTAGCAAGCACAATGAGCAGTTCTTC. Protein sequence: CASSVDGTSKHNEQFF.

The chain is built from TRBV7-2 and TRBJ2-5, with 8 bases matching TRBD2. V shed 8 bases, J shed 5 bases, and the junction held 10 bases outside the gene matches. From germline, CDR1 is SGHTA and CDR2 FQGNSA. This CDR3 comprises 14 residues. The CDR3 protein is CASLAGVVRETQYF. The CDR3 nucleotides are TGTGCCAGCCTAGCGGGCGTCGTTAGGGAGACCCAGTACTTC.

The rearrangement uses TRBV10-2 and TRBJ2-5; D might be TRBD1 or TRBD2, each matching 5 bases. Germline CDR1 and CDR2: WSHSY and SAAADI. Trimming cost V 4 bases and J 1 base, with 13 bases left between them. The CDR3 runs 15 residues. The chain's CDR3 is CASSGNGALQETQYF. Here the CDR3 DNA reads TGCGCCAGCAGTGGAAACGGGGCCCTCCAAGAGACCCAGTACTTC.

The V call is TRBV6-5, the J call TRBJ1-6, with 7 bases identical to TRBD1. The V gene end was trimmed by 5 bases and the J gene end by 6 bases; junction bases not matched to a gene: 4. The length of the CDR3 is 14 residues. The germline V gene encodes CDR1 MNHEY and CDR2 SVGAGI. This chain's CDR3 is CASSPGQANSPLHF. Written as DNA, the CDR3 is TGTGCCAGCAGTCCTGGACAGGCTAATTCACCCCTCCACTTT.

This sequence joins TRBV29-1 and TRBJ2-7; TRBD1 is a possible D gene (6 bases). The CDR3 has 14 residues. Germline CDR1 SQVTM, CDR2 ANQGSEA. Trimming pared 8 bases from V and 2 bases from J, leaving 19 bases between. Written as DNA, the CDR3 is TGCAGCACCTCTCAACCGGGACAAACCTACGAGCAGTACTTC. Amino acids: CSTSQPGQTYEQYF.

The J gene is TRBJ1-3, the V gene TRBV9; the D is unclear. Per germline, CDR1 SGDLS and CDR2 YYNGEE. The CDR3 spans 16 residues. Trimming took 2 bases from V and 0 from J, leaving 12 bases between them. As DNA, the CDR3 is TGTGCCAGCAGCGTTGGCCTACGAAACTCTGGAAACACCATATATTTT. Translating gives CASSVGLRNSGNTIYF.

The V and J genes are TRBV10-3 and TRBJ2-5; 7 nucleotides agree with TRBD2. CDR1 ENHRY and CDR2 SYGVKD come from the germline V gene. Trimming took 8 bases from V and 4 from J; bases not matched to a gene: 1. The CDR3 runs 11 residues. This CDR3 reads CAIGGGETQYF. The CDR3 DNA sequence: TGTGCCATCGGGGGGGGAGAGACCCAGTACTTC.

The chain employs TRBV7-8 and TRBJ1-1, with D perhaps matching TRBD1 (5 bases). The CDR3 consists of 14 residues. V was cut by 4 bases and J by 8 bases, with 17 bases left in between. CDR1 and CDR2 (germline): SGHVS, FQNEAQ. CDR3 coding DNA: TGTGCCAGCAGCTCGCAAGACAGCCGGAAGGAAGCTTTCTTT. The encoded protein is CASSSQDSRKEAFF.

The V gene is TRBV9, the J gene TRBJ2-1; a possible D gene is TRBD1 (6 bases). With 2 bases removed from V and 4 bases from J, the gap between germline ends came to 13 bases. CDR3 length equals 15 residues. Looked up from germline, CDR1 is SGDLS and CDR2 is YYNGEE. As DNA, the CDR3 is TGTGCCAGCAGCGTCGACGGGACATGGTACAATGAGCAGTTCTTC. As protein: CASSVDGTWYNEQFF. The variable domain in full, completed from reference TRBV9 and TRBJ2-1, reads DSGVTQTPKHLITATGQRVTLRCSPRSGDLSVYWYQQSLDQGLQFLIQYYNGEERAKGNILERFSAQQFPDLHSELNLSSLELGDSALYFCASSVDGTWYNEQFFGPGTRLTVL.

V usage is TRBV7-9 and J usage is TRBJ1-5, with D possibly TRBD1 on 5 matching bases. The CDR3 totals 17 residues. Trimming removed 5 bases at V and 2 bases at J, with 19 bases between. Germline CDR1 reads SEHNR; CDR2 reads FQNEAQ (reference sequence). The DNA for the CDR3 is TGTGCCAGCAGCCCAGGGTTGTGGGGCGGGGGCAATCAGCCCCAGCATTTT. It codes for CASSPGLWGGGNQPQHF. The full variable domain, in which reference TRBV7-9 and TRBJ1-5 provide the parts outside the CDR3, is DTGVSQNPRHKITKRGQNVTFRCDPISEHNRLYWYRQTLGQGPEFLTYFQNEAQLEKSRLLSDRFSAERPKGSFSTLEIQRTEQGDSAMYLCASSPGLWGGGNQPQHFGDGTRLSIL.

This clone was recorded once. The chain links TRBV7-9 to TRBJ1-2; possible D gene TRBD1, 6 bases. Germline lookup yields CDR1 SEHNR and CDR2 FQNEAQ (reference sequence). The CDR3 is 15 residues long. V was clipped by 1 base and J by 4 bases, with 13 bases between them. The CDR3 protein is CASSLGAGVGYGYTF. As DNA, the CDR3 is TGTGCCAGCAGCTTAGGGGCAGGGGTCGGCTATGGCTACACCTTC.

J is TRBJ2-1 and V is TRBV15, with D perhaps matching TRBD2 (6 bases). The CDR3 is 17 amino acids. The V gene lost 0 bases and the J gene lost 4 bases, with 16 bases spanning the gap. Germline CDR1 LNHNV, CDR2 YYDKDF (reference sequence). CDR3 in amino acids: CATSRDPPAGSYNEQFF. In nucleotides, the CDR3 is TGTGCCACCAGCAGAGACCCCCCCGCGGGGTCTTACAATGAGCAGTTCTTC.

The V gene is TRBV19, the J gene TRBJ1-2; no reliable D call. V dropped 6 bases and J dropped 8 bases, with 10 bases sitting between them. CDR1 LNHDA and CDR2 SQIVND come from the germline V gene (reference sequence). CDR3 length: 11 amino acids. CDR3 nucleotides: TGTGCCAGTAGAGGAGGCTCGGGCTACACCTTC. Its translation is CASRGGSGYTF.

V and J are TRBV2 and TRBJ2-3; TRBD2 aligns across 9 bases. V lost 5 bases to trimming and J lost 4 bases; unmatched junction nucleotides: 4. The CDR3 consists of 14 residues. The V gene's germline CDR1 is SNHLY and CDR2 FYNNEI. The DNA for the CDR3 is TGTGCCAGCAGTCTATTAGCGGGAGCAGATACGCAGTATTTT. It specifies CASSLLAGADTQYF.

Concerning this clone itself: In the same sample, other DNA sequences code for this CDR3. This sequence joins TRBV27 and TRBJ1-5; D not certain. Germline CDR1 reads MNHEY; CDR2 reads SMNVEV (reference sequence). The V and J ends lost 5 bases and 1 base respectively, with 6 bases between them. The CDR3 sequence is 13 residues long. CDR3 bases: TGTGCCAGCAGTCTGGTAAGCAATCAGCCCCAGCATTTT. The encoded protein is CASSLVSNQPQHF.